This record covers a single TCR beta chain. Its target is unknown. The source of the sample is a study of response to subunit inactivated influenza vaccine. TCRdb re-called the RT-PCR reads through MiXCR, storing one row per CDR3 protein. The table lists just under 550,000 distinct CDR3 sequences, under 25% of them singletons. Study findings and constraints: Authors suggested each seasonal influenza vaccination recruits few new T cells.

In addition, the sample was reused for a study of T cells expressing NK-cell markers. This second study says: Beta-chain TCR cDNA was generated via 5'RACE template switching with UMIs. Seven of the eight sequenced donors were classified as HCMV-seropositive, and one was classified as seronegative. The share of CD8+ T cells held by dominant NKG2C+ clonotypes was about 1.0-7.5% in roughly 6 donors. In several donors, dominant clonotypes made up about 28.3-65% of CD3+CD56-NKG2C+ cells.

The material was CD4+ T cells sorted from PBMCs, obtained roughly 13 days after vaccination. This clonotype was sampled from a man aged 50 to 59 who received an inactivated influenza vaccine.

CDR3 coding DNA: TGTGCCAGCATGGGGGGGGGCTATGGCTACACCTTC. Its translation: CASMGGGYGYTF. This rearrangement joins TRBV6-5 to TRBJ1-2, with D perhaps matching TRBD1 (5 bases). This CDR3 comprises 12 residues. Trimming pared 7 bases from V and 4 bases from J, leaving 10 bases between. The germline V gene has CDR1 MNHEY and CDR2 SVGAGI.